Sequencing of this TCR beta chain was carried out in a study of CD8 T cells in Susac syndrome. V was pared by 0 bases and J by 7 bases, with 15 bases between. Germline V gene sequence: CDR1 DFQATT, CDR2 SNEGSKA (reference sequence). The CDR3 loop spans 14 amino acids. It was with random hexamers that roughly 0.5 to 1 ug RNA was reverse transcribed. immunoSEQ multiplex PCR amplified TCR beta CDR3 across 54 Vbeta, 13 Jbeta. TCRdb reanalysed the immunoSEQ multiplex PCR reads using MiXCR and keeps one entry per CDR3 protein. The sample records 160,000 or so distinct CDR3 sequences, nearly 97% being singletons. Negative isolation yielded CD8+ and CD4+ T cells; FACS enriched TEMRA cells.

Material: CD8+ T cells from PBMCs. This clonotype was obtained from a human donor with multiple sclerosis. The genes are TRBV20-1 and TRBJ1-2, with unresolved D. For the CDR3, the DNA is TGCAGTGCTAGAGATTCAGGATTCCTCGGTGGCTACACCTTC. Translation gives CSARDSGFLGGYTF.